The rows below give T cell receptor beta chains drawn from one sample of a study of PD-1 blockade in classical Hodgkin lymphoma. Libraries were prepared by immunoSEQ multiplex PCR; TCRdb keeps only in-frame clonotypes and omits some of them. Here the sample spans 30,000 to 40,000 clones, 75% to 85% being singletons. The sequencing used peripheral blood mononuclear cells (PBMCs), collected at baseline. All receptors derive from a human donor with classical Hodgkin lymphoma. Each CDR3 is given with its conserved first and last residue.

v_call: TRBV7-2
j_call: TRBJ2-7
cdr3_aa: CASSSPSFYEQYF

v_call: TRBV6-6
j_call: TRBJ2-5
cdr3_aa: CASSHPGAKETQYF

v_call: TRBV7-2
j_call: TRBJ2-7
cdr3_aa: CASSFGLVLEQYF

v_call: TRBV7-9
j_call: TRBJ2-4
cdr3_aa: CASSLGTGRAKNIQYF

v_call: TRBV28
j_call: TRBJ2-7
cdr3_aa: CASSPVGGMGWLDYEQYF

v_call: TRBV19
j_call: TRBJ2-2
cdr3_aa: CASSPRTGNTGELFF

v_call: TRBV19
j_call: TRBJ1-1
cdr3_aa: CASSIDRSGEAFF

v_call: TRBV4-1
j_call: TRBJ1-2
cdr3_aa: CASSQDVYYGYTF

v_call: TRBV11-3
j_call: TRBJ2-1
cdr3_aa: CASSFRDSHYNEQFF

v_call: TRBV7-9
j_call: TRBJ1-6
cdr3_aa: CASRLEQYNSPLHF

v_call: TRBV25-1
j_call: TRBJ2-5
cdr3_aa: CASRGGSWETQYF

v_call: TRBV27
j_call: TRBJ2-3
cdr3_aa: CASSRYRDTQYF

v_call: TRBV19
j_call: TRBJ1-5
cdr3_aa: CASSRGPYSNQPQHF

v_call: TRBV19
j_call: TRBJ1-4
cdr3_aa: CASADRPTNEKLFF

v_call: TRBV18
j_call: TRBJ1-6
cdr3_aa: CASSLANSPLHF

v_call: TRBV6-5
j_call: TRBJ1-2
cdr3_aa: CASRGSRSDYGYTF

v_call: TRBV6-1
j_call: TRBJ2-1
cdr3_aa: CASSEARDRDSSYNEQFF

v_call: TRBV19
j_call: TRBJ2-2
cdr3_aa: CASSVMEGNSPTGELFF

v_call: TRBV14
j_call: TRBJ2-1
cdr3_aa: CASSQRRQGLKNNEQFF

v_call: TRBV6-1
j_call: TRBJ2-1
cdr3_aa: CASSPRTGGSDEQFF

v_call: TRBV28
j_call: TRBJ2-5
cdr3_aa: CASSPAWTVGETQYF

v_call: TRBV7-3
j_call: TRBJ2-1
cdr3_aa: CASSPTPLPYSYNEQFF

v_call: TRBV7-2
j_call: TRBJ2-7
cdr3_aa: CASSPTLSYEQYF

v_call: TRBV5-6
j_call: TRBJ2-7
cdr3_aa: CASSPSLAGYYYEQYF

v_call: TRBV11-3
j_call: TRBJ2-5
cdr3_aa: CASTLAGMETQYF

v_call: TRBV5-4
j_call: TRBJ2-5
cdr3_aa: CASSPGLAGEETQYF

v_call: TRBV27
j_call: TRBJ1-1
cdr3_aa: CASSLSRMNTEAFF

v_call: TRBV29-1
j_call: TRBJ2-5
cdr3_aa: CSVEDFGASGSGGSQETQYF

v_call: TRBV5-1
j_call: TRBJ1-5
cdr3_aa: CASSLAGQGNQPQHF

v_call: TRBV6-5
j_call: TRBJ2-7
cdr3_aa: CASSPAGDYEQYF

v_call: TRBV28
j_call: TRBJ1-1
cdr3_aa: CASRLGLERAFF

v_call: TRBV28
j_call: TRBJ2-4
cdr3_aa: CASSMNRGAKNIQYF

v_call: TRBV9
j_call: TRBJ2-6
cdr3_aa: CASSVGAAGANVLTF

v_call: TRBV5-1
j_call: TRBJ2-7
cdr3_aa: CASSLVLRGSYEQYF

v_call: TRBV10-1
j_call: TRBJ1-1
cdr3_aa: CASSVDREAEAFF

v_call: TRBV19
j_call: TRBJ2-5
cdr3_aa: CASSIRDYRLQETQYF

v_call: TRBV28
j_call: TRBJ2-3
cdr3_aa: CASASSGSGSPDTQYF

v_call: TRBV7-3
j_call: TRBJ1-2
cdr3_aa: CASSLTPTTDYGYTF

v_call: TRBV7-6
j_call: TRBJ1-2
cdr3_aa: CASSYTIGDHGYTF

v_call: TRBV5-1
j_call: TRBJ2-7
cdr3_aa: CASSPGTQYSYEQYF

v_call: TRBV29-1
j_call: TRBJ2-7
cdr3_aa: CSAKTLAGTTSGQYF

v_call: TRBV7-9
j_call: TRBJ2-1
cdr3_aa: CASLRGREQFF

v_call: TRBV4-2
j_call: TRBJ2-3
cdr3_aa: CASSQVSGRALTDTQYF

v_call: TRBV7-9
j_call: TRBJ2-3
cdr3_aa: CASSLSGRHTQYF

v_call: TRBV5-1
j_call: TRBJ2-2
cdr3_aa: CASSQNTGELFF

v_call: TRBV6-5
j_call: TRBJ2-5
cdr3_aa: CASSYPLRTQYF

v_call: TRBV27
j_call: TRBJ2-1
cdr3_aa: CASNTVGGTQIYNEQFF

v_call: TRBV27
j_call: TRBJ2-5
cdr3_aa: CASSLPLSGKETQYF

v_call: TRBV28
j_call: TRBJ1-1
cdr3_aa: CASSWRHPGTEAFF

v_call: TRBV19
j_call: TRBJ2-7
cdr3_aa: CASSIRLAGATYEQYF

v_call: TRBV5-1
j_call: TRBJ2-1
cdr3_aa: CASSWGTSVNEQFF

v_call: TRBV4-1
j_call: TRBJ1-1
cdr3_aa: CASSQEGGRAEAFF

v_call: TRBV6-5
j_call: TRBJ1-1
cdr3_aa: CASSYSFLDRAPEAFF

v_call: TRBV2
j_call: TRBJ1-1
cdr3_aa: CASSVGGMNTEAFF

v_call: TRBV28
j_call: TRBJ1-2
cdr3_aa: CASSAGGALWGQGTSNYGYTF

v_call: TRBV11-2
j_call: TRBJ1-1
cdr3_aa: CASSATGRWGSRAFF

v_call: TRBV27
j_call: TRBJ2-7
cdr3_aa: CASSSIGDRTYEQYF

v_call: TRBV21-1
j_call: TRBJ2-3
cdr3_aa: CASSKIGGITTDTQYF